These 8 T cell receptor beta chains originate from one sample sequenced in a study of T-cell reconstitution after alpha-beta-depleted transplantation in children. This sample's TCRbeta library carried unique molecular identifier barcodes. TCRdb re-derived calls from the PCR reads in MiXCR, one entry per CDR3 protein. The sample lists 250,000 to 300,000 distinct CDR3 sequences, around 10% occurring once. The sequenced sample was peripheral blood, obtained 180 days after TCRalphabeta/CD19-depleted stem cell transplant. The receptors stem from a male patient under 10 years old who had a stem cell transplant for chronic granulomatous disease, so the T cells may come from the graft donor.

There are many counts of this clonotype. The V and J genes are TRBV27 and TRBJ2-7; tentatively, D is TRBD2 (6 bases). V gave up 3 bases and J gave up 5 bases, with 11 bases separating them. There are 13 residues in the CDR3. Germline V lookup: CDR1 MNHEY, CDR2 SMNVEV (reference sequence). Here the CDR3 reads CASSFLGGNEQYF. The CDR3 nucleotides read TGTGCCAGCAGTTTCCTCGGGGGTAACGAGCAGTACTTC.

This clonotype was seen repeatedly, ten times or more. A clone one base away is much larger, so this may be a read error. The rearrangement links TRBV5-1 to TRBJ2-3, with unresolved D. The V end was cut by 3 bases, the J end by 4 bases, with 3 bases between. The CDR3 sequence is 11 residues long. Germline V lookup: CDR1 SGHRS, CDR2 YFSETQ. The CDR3: CASSSADTQYF. In DNA form, the CDR3 reads TGCGCCAGCAGCTCGGCAGATACGCAGTATTTT.

This clonotype has only a few counts. The rearrangement uses TRBV20-1 and TRBJ1-5, with 7 bases that match TRBD1. This CDR3 contains 16 residues. Germline assignment: CDR1 DFQATT and CDR2 SNEGSKA (reference sequence). V lost 0 bases and J lost 3; bases outside the gene matches: 8. The CDR3 DNA reads TGCAGTGCTAGAGATTTGGGGGACAGTCTCAATCAGCCCCAGCATTTT. Protein sequence: CSARDLGDSLNQPQHF.

This clonotype was seen ten or more times. This rearrangement joins TRBV4-3 to TRBJ2-1; D uncertain. This CDR3 has 14 residues. Trimming took off 1 base at V and 3 bases at J, with 7 bases between the two ends. Germline CDR1 and CDR2: LGHNA and YSLEER. The CDR3 region has the DNA TGCGCCAGCAGCCAAGTACCGGACTACAATGAGCAGTTCTTC. This gives the protein CASSQVPDYNEQFF.

The chain's CDR3 is CASSYPTGGKVAYEQYF. CDR3 in DNA: TGTGCCAGCAGTTACCCAACGGGGGGGAAGGTCGCCTACGAGCAGTACTTC. The chain joins TRBV6-5 to TRBJ2-7; TRBD2 matches at 8 bases. Germline CDR1 and CDR2: MNHEY and SVGAGI. Trimming cost V 2 bases and J 2 bases; bases outside gene matches: 11. The CDR3 runs 17 residues.

The sample holds many counts of this clonotype. This rearrangement joins TRBV9 to TRBJ2-7; 9 positions match TRBD2. The CDR3 covers 18 residues. CDR1 SGDLS and CDR2 YYNGEE come from the germline V gene. The V gene end was trimmed by 0 bases and the J gene end by 7 bases; junction bases not matched to a gene: 17. CDR3 amino acids: CASSVASSGSGRSYEQYF. The CDR3, as DNA: TGTGCCAGCAGCGTAGCCTCATCGGGTAGCGGGAGATCGTATGAGCAGTACTTC.

The sample holds many counts of this clonotype. The chain recombines TRBV20-1 with TRBJ2-7, with TRBD2 identical over 8 bases. Per the germline V gene, CDR1 is DFQATT and CDR2 is SNEGSKA (reference sequence). The CDR3 runs 15 residues. The J segment lost 2 bases and the V segment lost 6 bases, leaving 12 bases of the junction unmatched. CDR3 nucleotide sequence: TGCAGTGCCATCGGGACTAGTCGTTGGCCCTACGAGCAGTACTTC. Its protein is CSAIGTSRWPYEQYF.

This clonotype appeared many times. V usage is TRBV29-1 and J usage is TRBJ2-1, with D possibly TRBD2 on 6 matching bases. The CDR3 runs to 14 residues. Trimming removed 5 bases at V and 6 bases at J, with 17 bases between. CDR1 is SQVTM and CDR2 is ANQGSEA in the germline V gene. As DNA, the CDR3 is TGCAGCGTTCCCCCGAGAGCGGGCAGCAATGAGCAGTTCTTC. The encoded protein is CSVPPRAGSNEQFF.